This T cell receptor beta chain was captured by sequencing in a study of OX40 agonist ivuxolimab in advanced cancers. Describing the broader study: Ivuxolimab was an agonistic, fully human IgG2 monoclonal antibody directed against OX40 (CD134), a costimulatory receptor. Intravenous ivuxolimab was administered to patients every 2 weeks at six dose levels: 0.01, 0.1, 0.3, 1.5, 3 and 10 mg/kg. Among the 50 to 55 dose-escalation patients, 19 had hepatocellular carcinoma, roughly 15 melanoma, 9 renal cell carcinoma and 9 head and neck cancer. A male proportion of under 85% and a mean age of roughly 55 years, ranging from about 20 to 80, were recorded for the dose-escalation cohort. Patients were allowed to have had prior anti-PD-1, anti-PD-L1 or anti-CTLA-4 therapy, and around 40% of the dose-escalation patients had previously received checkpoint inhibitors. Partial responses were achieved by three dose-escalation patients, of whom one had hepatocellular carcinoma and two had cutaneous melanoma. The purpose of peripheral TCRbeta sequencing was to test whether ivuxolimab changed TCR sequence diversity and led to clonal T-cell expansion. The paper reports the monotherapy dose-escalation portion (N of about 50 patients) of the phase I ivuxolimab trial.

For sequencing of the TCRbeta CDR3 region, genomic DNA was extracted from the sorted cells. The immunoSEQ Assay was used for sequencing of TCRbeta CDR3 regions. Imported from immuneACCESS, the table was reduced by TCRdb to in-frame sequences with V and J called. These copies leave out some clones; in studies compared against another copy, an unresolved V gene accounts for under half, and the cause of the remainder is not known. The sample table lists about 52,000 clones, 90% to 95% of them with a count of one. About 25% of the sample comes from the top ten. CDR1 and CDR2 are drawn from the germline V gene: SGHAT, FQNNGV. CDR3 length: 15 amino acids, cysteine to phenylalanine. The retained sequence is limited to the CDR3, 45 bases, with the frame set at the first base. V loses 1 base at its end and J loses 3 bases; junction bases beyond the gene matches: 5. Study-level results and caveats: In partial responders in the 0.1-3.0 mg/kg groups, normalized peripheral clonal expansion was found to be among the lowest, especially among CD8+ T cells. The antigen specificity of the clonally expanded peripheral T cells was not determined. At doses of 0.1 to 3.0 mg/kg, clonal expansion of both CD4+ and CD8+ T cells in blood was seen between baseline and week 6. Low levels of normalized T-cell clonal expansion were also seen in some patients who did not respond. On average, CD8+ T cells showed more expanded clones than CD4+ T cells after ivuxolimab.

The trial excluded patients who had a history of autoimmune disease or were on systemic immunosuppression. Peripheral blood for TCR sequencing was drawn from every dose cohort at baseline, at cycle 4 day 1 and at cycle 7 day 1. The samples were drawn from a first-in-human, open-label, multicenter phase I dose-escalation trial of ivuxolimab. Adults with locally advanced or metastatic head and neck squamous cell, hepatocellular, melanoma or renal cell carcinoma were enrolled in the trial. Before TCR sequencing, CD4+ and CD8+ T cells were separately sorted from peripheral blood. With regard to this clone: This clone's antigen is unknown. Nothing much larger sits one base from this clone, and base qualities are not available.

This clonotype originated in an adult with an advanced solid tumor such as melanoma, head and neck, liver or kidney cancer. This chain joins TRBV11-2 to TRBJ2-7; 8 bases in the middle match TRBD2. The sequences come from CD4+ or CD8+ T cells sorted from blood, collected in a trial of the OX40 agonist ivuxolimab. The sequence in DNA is TGTGCCAGCAGCTTAGTAACCGGGACTAGCTACGAGCAGTACTTC. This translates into CASSLVTGTSYEQYF.